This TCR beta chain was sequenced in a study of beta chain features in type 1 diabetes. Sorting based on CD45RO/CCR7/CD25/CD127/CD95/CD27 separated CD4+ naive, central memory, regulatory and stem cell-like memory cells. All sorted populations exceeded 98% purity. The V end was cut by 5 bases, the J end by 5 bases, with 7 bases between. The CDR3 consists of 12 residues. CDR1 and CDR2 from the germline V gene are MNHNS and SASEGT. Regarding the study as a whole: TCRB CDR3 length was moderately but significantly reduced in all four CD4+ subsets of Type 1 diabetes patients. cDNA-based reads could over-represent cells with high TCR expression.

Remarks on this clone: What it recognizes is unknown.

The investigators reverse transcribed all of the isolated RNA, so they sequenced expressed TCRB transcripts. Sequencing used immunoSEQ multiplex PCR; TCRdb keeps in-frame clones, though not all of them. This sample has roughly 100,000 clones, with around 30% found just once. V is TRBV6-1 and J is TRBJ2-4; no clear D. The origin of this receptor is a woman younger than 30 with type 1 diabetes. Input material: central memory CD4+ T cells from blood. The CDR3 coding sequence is TGTGCCAGCAGTAGGAGCGAAAACATTCAGTACTTC. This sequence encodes CASSRSENIQYF.